Below are 32 T cell receptor beta chains sequenced from a single sample in a study of blood T cells in healthy people across ages. A sample-barcoded 5' primer and a J-beta primer mix were used in a second PCR of roughly 6 to 11 cycles. TCRdb itself ran the 5' RACE reads through MiXCR, one entry per CDR3 protein. Of around 1,800,000 distinct CDR3 sequences listed, 30% to 40% are singletons. The material sequenced was blood. These receptors all come from a human donor in good health.

This clonotype occurred once. The chain recombines TRBV7-2 with TRBJ1-1; perhaps TRBD1 as D (6 bases). V was cut by 3 bases and J by 0 bases, with 14 bases left in between. In germline, CDR1 is SGHTA, CDR2 FQGNSA. This CDR3 comprises 16 residues. The CDR3 sequence: CASSFGGTIMNTEAFF. The CDR3, as DNA: TGTGCCAGCAGCTTCGGTGGGACAATAATGAACACTGAAGCTTTCTTT.

This chain uses TRBV10-3 with TRBJ2-1, with D possibly matching TRBD2 (5 bases). The CDR3 covers 13 residues. V was clipped by 0 bases and J by 6 bases, with 6 bases between them. Germline CDR1 reads ENHRY; CDR2 reads SYGVKD. Here the CDR3 DNA reads TGTGCCATCAGTGAGTCGAGGGTCAATGAGCAGTTCTTC. Its protein product is CAISESRVNEQFF.

This sequence joins TRBV3-1 and TRBJ2-4; D is unclear. CDR3 length: 12 amino acids. Trimming pared 4 bases from V and 13 bases from J, leaving 14 bases between. Germline CDR1 and CDR2: LGHDT and YNNKEL (reference sequence). This CDR3 reads CASSLGNNEQYF. The CDR3 DNA follows: TGTGCCAGCAGCCTGGGAAACAATGAGCAGTACTTC.

J is TRBJ2-1 and V is TRBV7-9; 10 bases align to TRBD1. The CDR3 covers 20 residues. Losses at the gene ends were 5 bases for V and 0 bases for J; bases not matched to a gene: 16. From germline, CDR1 is SEHNR and CDR2 FQNEAQ (reference sequence). CDR3 sequence reads: CASSAFDRGLRQSSYNEQFF. The CDR3 DNA is TGTGCCAGCAGCGCCTTTGACAGGGGGCTTCGTCAAAGCTCCTACAATGAGCAGTTCTTC. The variable domain in full, with the rest retrieved from reference TRBV7-9 and TRBJ2-1, is DTGVSQNPRHKITKRGQNVTFRCDPISEHNRLYWYRQTLGQGPEFLTYFQNEAQLEKSRLLSDRFSAERPKGSFSTLEIQRTEQGDSAMYLCASSAFDRGLRQSSYNEQFFGPGTRLTVL.

V usage is TRBV9 and J usage is TRBJ2-3; tentative D call: TRBD2 (6 bases). V lost 3 bases and J 0 bases, leaving 8 bases between the germline ends. CDR3 size: 14 residues. The germline V gene has CDR1 SGDLS and CDR2 YYNGEE. CDR3 coding DNA: TGTGCCAGCAGCGATGGGACTAGCACAGATACGCAGTATTTT. It yields the protein CASSDGTSTDTQYF. Combining the CDR3 with reference TRBV9 and TRBJ2-3 gives the whole variable domain DSGVTQTPKHLITATGQRVTLRCSPRSGDLSVYWYQQSLDQGLQFLIQYYNGEERAKGNILERFSAQQFPDLHSELNLSSLELGDSALYFCASSDGTSTDTQYFGPGTRLTVL.

Remarks on this clonotype: At one boundary the junction diverges from the germline segment, which might be a read error. The chain uses TRBV12-3 or TRBV12-4 and TRBJ2-1; TRBD1 aligns across 12 bases. The length of the CDR3 is 16 residues. The CDR3 here is CANSTRGQGADNEQFF. Written as DNA, the CDR3 is TGTGCCAACAGTACACGGGGACAGGGGGCGGACAATGAGCAGTTCTTC.

The V and J genes are TRBV6-6 and TRBJ1-5; TRBD1 matches 8 bases. The CDR3 consists of 15 residues. Germline CDR1 reads MNHNY; CDR2 reads SVGAGI (reference sequence). The V gene end was trimmed by 4 bases and the J gene end by 3 bases; junction bases not matched to a gene: 5. The CDR3 loop is CASSSTGGVNQPQHF. CDR3 nucleotide sequence: TGTGCCAGCAGTTCTACAGGGGGAGTCAATCAGCCCCAGCATTTT.

The chain has TRBV18 and TRBJ1-6; 9 bases align to TRBD1. Germline values: CDR1 KGHSH, CDR2 LQKENI. CDR3 length: 16 amino acids. J lost 15 bases, V lost 6 bases, and 18 bases had no gene match. CDR3 DNA sequence: TGTGCCAGCTCGCCATTTCTGGGACAGGGAAATTCATTCCTCCACTTT. Amino acid sequence: CASSPFLGQGNSFLHF.

The DNA of the CDR3 is TGCAGTGCTAGGAGAACTTCGGACAGGGGAATCACTGAAGCTTTCTTT. As protein: CSARRTSDRGITEAFF. V is TRBV20-1 and J is TRBJ1-1; 9 nucleotides match TRBD1. Looked up from germline, CDR1 is DFQATT and CDR2 is SNEGSKA (reference sequence). The CDR3 covers 16 residues. The junction had 12 bases not matched to a gene; V was cut back by 3 bases and J by 4 bases.

This clonotype was seen only a few times. The chain employs TRBV7-2 and TRBJ2-7; TRBD1 agrees at 10 bases. TRBJ2-5 explains the end of the DNA better; the J call may be wrong. This CDR3 region has 18 residues. Germline V gives CDR1 SGHTA, CDR2 FQGNSA. The DNA for the CDR3 is TGTGCCAGCAGCTTAAACTCTATATGGACAGGGGGGGTGAAGACCCAGTACTTC. It specifies CASSLNSIWTGGVKTQYF.

J is TRBJ2-1 and V is TRBV4-2; TRBD2 might be the D (6 bases). The CDR3 sequence is 16 residues long. Germline V CDR1 and CDR2: LGHNA, YNFKEQ. Trimming took 4 bases from V and 2 from J, leaving 15 bases between them. The CDR3: CASSRRLVRTYNEQFF. In DNA, the CDR3 is TGTGCCAGCAGCCGCCGACTAGTAAGGACCTACAATGAGCAGTTCTTC.

In its sample, this clonotype was seen a few times. The chain uses TRBV7-3 and TRBJ2-4, with TRBD2 identical over 10 bases. The CDR3 loop spans 16 amino acids. CDR1 and CDR2 from the germline V gene are SGHTA and FQGTGA. V was clipped by 5 bases and J by 13 bases; unmatched bases: 17. The CDR3 DNA follows: TGTGCCAGCAGCCCTACTCTAGCGGGGGCATACAATGAGCAGTACTTC. It yields the protein CASSPTLAGAYNEQYF.

On this clonotype itself: The junction does not match germline at one end; this may be a read error. The V gene is TRBV29-1, the J gene TRBJ1-2, with D possibly being TRBD1 (5 bases). Germline lookup yields CDR1 SQVTM and CDR2 ANQGSEA. The CDR3 spans 15 residues. CDR3: CSVEEREGTVYDYTF. The DNA of the CDR3 is TGCAGCGTTGAAGAGAGAGAGGGGACGGTTTATGACTACACCTTC.

CDR3 amino acids: CASSRQALTSYNEQFF. Here the CDR3 DNA reads TGTGCCAGCAGCCGTCAGGCGCTGACCTCCTACAATGAGCAGTTCTTC. The rearrangement joins TRBV11-3 to TRBJ2-1; D is unclear. This CDR3 region has 16 residues. Looked up from germline, CDR1 is SGHNT and CDR2 is YENEEA. Deletions cut 5 bases from V and 0 bases from J, with 14 bases between.

The V and J genes are TRBV5-1 and TRBJ1-2, with TRBD1 as a possible D gene (6 bases). The CDR3 loop spans 14 amino acids. V dropped 4 bases and J dropped 6 bases, with 16 bases sitting between them. Germline CDR1 and CDR2: SGHRS and YFSETQ. CDR3 DNA: TGCGCCAGCAGCCAGACAGGCCCCTACCATGGCTACACCTTC. Its translation: CASSQTGPYHGYTF.

The chain joins TRBV25-1 to TRBJ2-7, with a possible D match to TRBD2 (5 bases). CDR3 length equals 14 residues. CDR1 is MGHDK and CDR2 is SYGVNS in the germline V gene. V dropped 3 bases and J dropped 6 bases, with 15 bases sitting between them. The CDR3 reads CASSDRGYRGEQYF. The CDR3 coding sequence is TGTGCCAGCAGTGACCGGGGTTATCGGGGCGAGCAGTACTTC.

The gene calls are TRBV11-2 and TRBJ2-5; 11 positions agree with TRBD2. CDR3 size: 21 residues. Germline V gene data show CDR1 as SGHAT and CDR2 as FQNNGV. J lost 7 bases, V lost 1 base, and 23 bases had no gene match. The CDR3 coding sequence is TGTGCCAGCAGCTTAGGTTCTCCCGGGACTATAGCGGGGGGGTCCGGGGGGACCCAGTACTTC. This translates into CASSLGSPGTIAGGSGGTQYF. The entire variable domain, with the rest obtained from reference TRBV11-2 and TRBJ2-5, is as follows: EAGVAQSPRYKIIEKRQSVAFWCNPISGHATLYWYQQILGQGPKLLIQFQNNGVVDDSQLPKDRFSAERLKGVDSTLKIQPAKLEDSAVYLCASSLGSPGTIAGGSGGTQYFGPGTRLLVL.

V usage is TRBV5-1 and J usage is TRBJ1-2, with D hard to call. There are 16 residues in the CDR3. V was trimmed by 5 bases and J by 4 bases, leaving 21 bases between them. Germline V gene sequence: CDR1 SGHRS, CDR2 YFSETQ. CDR3 in DNA: TGCGCCAGCAGTCCCTTGGGAGGGAGAAAAGGCTATGGCTACACCTTC. Translation: CASSPLGGRKGYGYTF.

This clonotype was observed a handful of times. CDR3 in DNA: TGTGCCAGCAGCCGGGACAGGGGGCGCATTTATGGCTACACCTTC. Amino acids: CASSRDRGRIYGYTF. This chain joins TRBV6-5 and TRBJ1-2, with 12 bases that match TRBD1. V gave up 6 bases and J gave up 5 bases; unmatched junction bases: 7. This CDR3 spans 15 amino acids. The germline CDR1 and CDR2 sequences are MNHEY and SVGAGI.

The chain combines TRBV29-1 with TRBJ2-3; the D is unclear. The V gene's germline CDR1 is SQVTM and CDR2 ANQGSEA. The CDR3 covers 15 residues. The germline V and J ends were trimmed by 8 bases and 6 bases, with 24 bases remaining between them. CDR3 bases: TGCAGCTCACGAACCAGTCCGGGCCGCGCCGATACGCAGTATTTT. It translates to CSSRTSPGRADTQYF.

The sample holds a few counts of this clonotype. The chain joins TRBV28 to TRBJ1-6; the D is unclear. From germline, CDR1 is MDHEN and CDR2 SYDVKM. This CDR3 is 13 amino acids long. The V end lost 3 bases, the J end lost 9 bases, and 9 bases lay between the germline ends. CDR3 amino acids: CASSFSAISPLHF. CDR3 nucleotide sequence: TGTGCCAGCAGTTTTTCAGCCATTTCACCCCTCCACTTT.

This clonotype turned up a few times. The rearrangement links TRBV28 to TRBJ1-5; tentative D call: TRBD1 (6 bases). The CDR3 consists of 14 residues. V was cut by 3 bases and J by 5 bases, with 11 bases left in between. Germline CDR1 MDHEN, CDR2 SYDVKM. The CDR3 bases are TGTGCCAGCAGTTTGAGGGGGGCCCATCAGCCCCAGCATTTT. It yields the protein CASSLRGAHQPQHF.

This clonotype was observed a few times. The rearrangement uses TRBV7-3 and TRBJ2-5; 8 bases are a match to TRBD2. The trim removed 5 bases at V and 11 bases at J, leaving 19 bases unmatched. This CDR3 has 16 amino acids. Germline CDR1 SGHTA, CDR2 FQGTGA. The CDR3 is CASSPTPGGAYNEQYF. Here the CDR3 DNA reads TGTGCCAGCAGCCCAACCCCCGGGGGGGCCTACAATGAGCAGTACTTC. Drawing the rest from reference TRBV7-3 and TRBJ2-5, the complete variable domain is GAGVSQTPSNKVTEKGKYVELRCDPISGHTALYWYRQSLGQGPEFLIYFQGTGAADDSGLPNDRFFAVRPEGSVSTLKIQRTERGDSAVYLCASSPTPGGAYNEQYFGPGTRLLVL.

V is TRBV9 and J is TRBJ1-1; D is perhaps TRBD1 (6 bases). This CDR3 region has 12 residues. The germline V gene has CDR1 SGDLS and CDR2 YYNGEE. The ends were cut back, 4 bases at V and 11 bases at J, with 15 bases in the middle. The CDR3 sequence: CASSPQGERAFF. In DNA form, the CDR3 reads TGTGCCAGCAGCCCACAGGGTGAGCGCGCTTTCTTT.

This clonotype appeared a few times. The V call is TRBV18, the J call TRBJ2-4; 7 bases map to TRBD1. The ends lost 0 bases at V and 11 bases at J; junction bases unmatched: 13. This CDR3 is built from 16 residues. Germline V gene sequence: CDR1 KGHSH, CDR2 LQKENI. CDR3 in DNA: TGTGCCAGCTCACCACCGAGCGACAGGGTGGGGGTACTTCAGTACTTC. It translates to CASSPPSDRVGVLQYF.

This clonotype was counted only a few times. V is TRBV7-9 and J is TRBJ2-3; D is unresolved. This CDR3 region has 10 residues. Germline lookup yields CDR1 SEHNR and CDR2 FQNEAQ (reference sequence). V was trimmed by 7 bases and J by 6 bases, leaving 5 bases between them. The CDR3 here is CASNRDTQYF. The CDR3 bases are TGTGCCAGCAATCGTGATACGCAGTATTTT.

The chain joins TRBV14 to TRBJ2-1; possible D gene TRBD2, 5 bases. V was clipped by 1 base and J by 2 bases, with 12 bases between them. This CDR3 is 16 amino acids long. CDR1 is SGHDN and CDR2 is FVKESK in the germline V gene. CDR3 protein: CASSQAPGRPYNEQFF. The CDR3 DNA reads as TGTGCCAGCAGCCAAGCCCCGGGGAGACCCTACAATGAGCAGTTCTTC.

This clonotype was counted only a few times. The rearrangement uses TRBV7-2 and TRBJ1-2; D is uncertain. Looked up from germline, CDR1 is SGHTA and CDR2 is FQGNSA. V dropped 4 bases and J dropped 7 bases, with 13 bases sitting between them. The CDR3 loop spans 13 amino acids. This chain's CDR3 is CASSSGAWSGYTF. In DNA, the CDR3 is TGTGCCAGCAGCTCAGGAGCGTGGAGTGGCTACACCTTC.

The V call is TRBV7-8, the J call TRBJ2-3, with 9 bases that match TRBD1. Trimming took 0 bases from V and 5 from J; bases not matched to a gene: 3. Germline values: CDR1 SGHVS, CDR2 FQNEAQ. CDR3 size: 15 residues. CDR3 in amino acids: CASSLAQGARDTQYF. The CDR3 DNA sequence: TGTGCCAGCAGCTTAGCACAGGGGGCAAGAGATACGCAGTATTTT.

The chain has TRBV6-2 or TRBV6-3 and TRBJ2-3; D remains unclear. The CDR3 extends over 15 amino acids. The V end lost 9 bases, the J end lost 0 bases, and 16 bases lay between the germline ends. From germline, CDR1 is MNHEY and CDR2 SVGEGT. The CDR3 here is CASQWSIFSTDTQYF. DNA for the CDR3: TGTGCCAGTCAATGGAGCATATTTAGCACAGATACGCAGTATTTT.

The table lists this clonotype with many counts. The gene calls are TRBV6-6 and TRBJ2-1; no clear D. This CDR3 is 14 amino acids long. Between the trimmed V and J ends, which lost 6 bases and 10 bases, there was a span of 19 bases. CDR1 is MNHNY, CDR2 SVGAGI, per germline (reference sequence). The CDR3 is CASSLSRRTDEQFF. The CDR3 DNA reads as TGTGCCAGCAGCTTATCAAGGAGAACTGACGAGCAGTTCTTC.

J is TRBJ2-7 and V is TRBV7-2; the match to TRBD1 covers 9 bases. Germline V CDR1 and CDR2: SGHTA, FQGNSA. The CDR3 contains 11 residues. V lost 3 bases, J lost 11 bases, and 2 bases stayed unmatched. CDR3 in DNA: TGTGCCAGCAGCTTCGGGACAGGGAAGTACTTC. It is translated as CASSFGTGKYF.